Listed below are T cell receptor beta chains from one sample, sequenced in a study of T cell repertoires in ileal Crohn's disease. The assay was immunoSEQ multiplex PCR, and TCRdb's table has in-frame clones only and misses some. The sample has around 6,000 clones; about 76% are singletons. The sample taken for sequencing was ileal tissue. Receptors originate from an adult with Crohn's disease. Each CDR3 is given with its conserved first and last residue. The order of the fields is J gene, V gene, CDR3 protein.

j_gene: TRBJ2-5
v_gene: TRBV25-1
CDR3aa: CASSEDRDYIGETQYF

j_gene: TRBJ1-5
v_gene: TRBV10-2
CDR3aa: CASSDRDRGNQPQHF

j_gene: TRBJ1-1
v_gene: TRBV10-1
CDR3aa: CASSETGKGTEAFF

j_gene: TRBJ2-5
v_gene: TRBV9
CDR3aa: CASSVLREIFQETQYF

j_gene: TRBJ1-5
v_gene: TRBV5-1
CDR3aa: CASSLRDRTQPQHF

j_gene: TRBJ1-3
v_gene: TRBV21-1
CDR3aa: CASSKVRFEQRLDF

j_gene: TRBJ2-7
v_gene: TRBV5-8
CDR3aa: CASSWVAGYEQYF

j_gene: TRBJ2-3
v_gene: TRBV6-5
CDR3aa: CASSYSVGASHTQYF

j_gene: TRBJ1-5
v_gene: TRBV7-2
CDR3aa: CASSPGSVYDQPQHF

j_gene: TRBJ2-3
v_gene: TRBV14
CDR3aa: CASSPALAGAKADTQYF

j_gene: TRBJ1-1
v_gene: TRBV10-3
CDR3aa: CAISGGGEAFF

j_gene: TRBJ1-5
v_gene: TRBV6-5
CDR3aa: CASSYSWDSFQPQHF

j_gene: TRBJ1-5
v_gene: TRBV2
CDR3aa: CASTVSGFSNQPQHF

j_gene: TRBJ2-2
v_gene: TRBV9
CDR3aa: CASSEGPAGAGELFF

j_gene: TRBJ1-5
v_gene: TRBV30
CDR3aa: CAWSPGTGFQPQHF

j_gene: TRBJ2-7
v_gene: TRBV28
CDR3aa: CASTPPGQGTYEQYF

j_gene: TRBJ2-5
v_gene: TRBV6-1
CDR3aa: CASSEDFRGETQYF

j_gene: TRBJ2-1
v_gene: TRBV19
CDR3aa: CASSVGLAGGNEQFF

j_gene: TRBJ1-3
v_gene: TRBV7-2
CDR3aa: CASSFPSKGNTIYF

j_gene: TRBJ2-1
v_gene: TRBV4-1
CDR3aa: CASSQDIGASGLFEQFF

j_gene: TRBJ2-7
v_gene: TRBV5-4
CDR3aa: CASSLGSSSLYEQYF

j_gene: TRBJ2-1
v_gene: TRBV7-9
CDR3aa: CASSLGQGLNEQFF

j_gene: TRBJ2-5
v_gene: TRBV5-8
CDR3aa: CASSLQDETQYF

j_gene: TRBJ2-7
v_gene: TRBV6-1
CDR3aa: CASRDRGLWEQYF

j_gene: TRBJ2-5
v_gene: TRBV30
CDR3aa: CAWSTRDRGTDF

j_gene: TRBJ1-1
v_gene: TRBV10-1
CDR3aa: CASSYLPNTEAFF

j_gene: TRBJ1-5
v_gene: TRBV15
CDR3aa: CATSSGETGPNQPQHF

j_gene: TRBJ2-7
v_gene: TRBV4-3
CDR3aa: CASSPGQGSYEQYF

j_gene: TRBJ2-5
v_gene: TRBV10-3
CDR3aa: CAISESIREDYRAQETQYF

j_gene: TRBJ1-1
v_gene: TRBV30
CDR3aa: CAWSKAPRTAGMNTEAFF

j_gene: TRBJ2-7
v_gene: TRBV7-2
CDR3aa: CASGRGRYEQYF

j_gene: TRBJ2-3
v_gene: TRBV25-1
CDR3aa: CASSEPLAGVTDTQYF

j_gene: TRBJ2-3
v_gene: TRBV29-1
CDR3aa: CSVSGLAGGRDTQYF

j_gene: TRBJ1-5
v_gene: TRBV28
CDR3aa: CASSRTGNGKPQHF

j_gene: TRBJ2-3
v_gene: TRBV6-1
CDR3aa: CASRTGGSGTDTQYF

j_gene: TRBJ2-1
v_gene: TRBV18
CDR3aa: CASSGLAGIDEQFF

j_gene: TRBJ2-3
v_gene: TRBV6-6
CDR3aa: CASSRLLAGGADTQYF